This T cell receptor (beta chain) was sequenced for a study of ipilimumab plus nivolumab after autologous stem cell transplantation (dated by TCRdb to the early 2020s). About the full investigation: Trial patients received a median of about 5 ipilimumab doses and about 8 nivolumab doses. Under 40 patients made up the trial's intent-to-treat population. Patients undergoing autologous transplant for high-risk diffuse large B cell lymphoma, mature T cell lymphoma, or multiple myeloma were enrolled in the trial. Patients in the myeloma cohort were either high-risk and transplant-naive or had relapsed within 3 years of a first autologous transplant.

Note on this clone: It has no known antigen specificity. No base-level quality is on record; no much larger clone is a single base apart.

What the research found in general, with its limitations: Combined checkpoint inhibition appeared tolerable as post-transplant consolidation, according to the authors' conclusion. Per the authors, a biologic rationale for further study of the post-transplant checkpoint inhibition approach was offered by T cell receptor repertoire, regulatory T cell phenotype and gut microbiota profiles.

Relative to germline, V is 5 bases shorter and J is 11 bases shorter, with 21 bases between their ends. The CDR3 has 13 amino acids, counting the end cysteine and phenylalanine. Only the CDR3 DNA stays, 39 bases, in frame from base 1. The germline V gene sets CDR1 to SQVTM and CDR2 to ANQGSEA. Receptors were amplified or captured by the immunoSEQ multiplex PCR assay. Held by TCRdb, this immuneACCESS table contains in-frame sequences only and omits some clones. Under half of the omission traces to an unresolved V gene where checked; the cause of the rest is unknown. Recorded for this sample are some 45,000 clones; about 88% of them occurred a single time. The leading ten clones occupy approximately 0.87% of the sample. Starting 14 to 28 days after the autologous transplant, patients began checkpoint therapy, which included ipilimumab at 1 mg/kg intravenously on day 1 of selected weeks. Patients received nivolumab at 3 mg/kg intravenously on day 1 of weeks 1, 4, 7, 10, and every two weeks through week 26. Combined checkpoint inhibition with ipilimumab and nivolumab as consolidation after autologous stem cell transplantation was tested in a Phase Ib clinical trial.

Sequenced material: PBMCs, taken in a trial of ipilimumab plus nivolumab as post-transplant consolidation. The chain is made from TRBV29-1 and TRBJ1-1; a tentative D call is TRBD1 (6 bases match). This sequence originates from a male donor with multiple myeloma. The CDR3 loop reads CSVLRRDKGYAFF. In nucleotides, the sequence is TGCAGCGTTTTGAGGAGGGACAAAGGGTACGCTTTCTTT.